The 26 T cell receptor beta chains in this list originate from one sample, sequenced in a study of CD8+ T cells in alopecia areata. Investigators isolated RNA and reverse transcribed it into cDNA to act as the sequencing template. Data came from immunoSEQ multiplex PCR; TCRdb stores just in-frame clones and leaves some out. The sample contains over 150,000 clones, roughly 56% of which appear only once. The source material was CD8+ T cells sorted from blood. These receptors were obtained from a human donor in good health.

The chain uses TRBV30 and TRBJ2-2; 8 bases are a match to TRBD1. V gave up 3 bases and J gave up 0 bases; unmatched junction bases: 3. Germline CDR1 GTSNPN, CDR2 SVGIG (reference sequence). This CDR3 has 15 residues. The CDR3 DNA sequence: TGTGCCTGGAGCGACAGGGGTTCGAACACCGGGGAGCTGTTTTTT. Translation gives CAWSDRGSNTGELFF.

V gene TRBV4-1 combines with J gene TRBJ2-2; D is perhaps TRBD1 or TRBD2 (5 bases each). The CDR3 has 15 residues. Between the trimmed V and J ends, which lost 3 bases and 6 bases, there was a span of 14 bases. Germline V gene sequence: CDR1 MGHRA, CDR2 YSYEKL. The CDR3 nucleotides read TGCGCCAGCAGCCACACCCGGGACCTAGCCGGGGAGCTGTTTTTT. This gives the protein CASSHTRDLAGELFF.

The chain recombines TRBV2 with TRBJ2-4; possible D gene TRBD1, 6 bases. Germline assignment: CDR1 SNHLY and CDR2 FYNNEI. V gave up 8 bases and J gave up 9 bases, with 23 bases separating them. This CDR3 comprises 15 residues. The chain's CDR3 is CASGPGHYSQGIQYF. The CDR3 nucleotides are TGTGCCAGCGGGCCGGGACACTATAGCCAGGGCATTCAGTACTTC.

The sample holds a few counts of this clone. The chain employs TRBV10-2 and TRBJ1-2; tentatively, D is TRBD1 (5 bases). Germline V gene lookup returns CDR1 WSHSY and CDR2 SAAADI. V was trimmed by 5 bases and J by 8 bases, leaving 15 bases between them. CDR3 length: 13 residues. The DNA of the CDR3 is TGCGCCAGCAGTCAATCGGGGACGGCGGGCTACACCTTC. Translation: CASSQSGTAGYTF.

This sequence joins TRBV19 and TRBJ1-5; perhaps TRBD1 as D (5 bases). This CDR3 spans 15 amino acids. CDR1 is LNHDA, CDR2 SQIVND, per germline (reference sequence). V lost 2 bases, J lost 6 bases, and 14 bases lay in between. CDR3: CASSISRGSRQPQHF. Written as DNA, the CDR3 is TGTGCCAGTAGTATAAGCCGGGGGTCTCGTCAGCCCCAGCATTTT.

V gene TRBV27 combines with J gene TRBJ1-2; D remains unclear. In germline, CDR1 is MNHEY, CDR2 SMNVEV (reference sequence). The CDR3 covers 15 residues. V lost 2 bases and J lost 2, with 12 bases in between. This CDR3 reads CASSLRRAGNYGYTF. CDR3 sequence (DNA): TGTGCCAGCAGTTTACGGAGGGCCGGCAACTATGGCTACACCTTC.

This clone was counted between two and nine times. The J gene is TRBJ2-1, the V gene TRBV18, with a weak D call TRBD1 (6 bases). Trimming took off 6 bases at V and 7 bases at J, with 19 bases between the two ends. Germline CDR1 and CDR2: KGHSH and LQKENI. This CDR3 is built from 15 residues. CDR3: CASSPTGSLGNEQFF. As DNA, the CDR3 is TGTGCCAGCTCTCCTACAGGGTCGTTAGGTAATGAGCAGTTCTTC.

This clone was counted only a few times. This chain joins TRBV10-3 and TRBJ2-7, with 7 bases fitting TRBD1. This CDR3 region has 13 residues. The germline V gene has CDR1 ENHRY and CDR2 SYGVKD. After removal of 8 bases from V and 3 bases from J, the junction contained 7 bases not matched to a gene. The DNA of the CDR3 is TGTGCCATCGCCGGGACAGCACACTACGAGCAGTACTTC. Encoded protein: CAIAGTAHYEQYF.

The gene calls are TRBV5-1 and TRBJ2-2, with a weak D call TRBD1 (8 bases). Germline CDR1 is SGHRS and CDR2 is YFSETQ. This CDR3 comprises 16 residues. V was trimmed by 4 bases and J by 1 base, leaving 14 bases between them. The CDR3 reads CASSESGTGNTGELFF. The CDR3 coding sequence is TGCGCCAGCAGCGAAAGCGGGACAGGGAACACCGGGGAGCTGTTTTTT.

There are a few counts of this clone. This chain links TRBV5-6 with TRBJ2-2; D gene uncertain. V lost 3 bases, J lost 5 bases, and 8 bases lay in between. CDR3 size: 13 residues. Germline V CDR1 and CDR2: SGHDT, YYEEEE. The CDR3 protein is CASSWGTTGELFF. The DNA of the CDR3 is TGTGCCAGCAGCTGGGGAACTACCGGGGAGCTGTTTTTT.

V usage is TRBV5-6 and J usage is TRBJ2-3; 15 bases map to TRBD2. The CDR3 runs to 18 residues. Germline CDR1 reads SGHDT; CDR2 reads YYEEEE. With V trimmed by 4 bases and J by 0 bases, 6 bases remained unmatched. The CDR3 sequence: CASSPGLAGGFSTDTQYF. The CDR3 coding sequence is TGTGCCAGCAGCCCGGGACTAGCGGGGGGCTTTAGCACAGATACGCAGTATTTT.

The CDR3 DNA is TGCAGTGCCGCGGGGGGGAAGGCTTTCTTT. This codes for CSAAGGKAFF. The J gene is TRBJ1-1, the V gene TRBV20-1; possible D gene TRBD1, 5 bases. This CDR3 is 10 amino acids long. Germline V gives CDR1 DFQATT, CDR2 SNEGSKA (reference sequence). V lost 6 bases, J lost 11 bases, and 13 bases lay in between.

The genes are TRBV7-9 and TRBJ2-7; D remains ambiguous. This CDR3 region has 11 residues. V lost 5 bases and J 4 bases, leaving 6 bases between the germline ends. Germline V gene lookup returns CDR1 SEHNR and CDR2 FQNEAQ (reference sequence). The CDR3 coding sequence is TGTGCCAGCAGCGCTGCTTACGAGCAGTACTTC. It codes for CASSAAYEQYF.

The rearrangement joins TRBV2 to TRBJ2-5, with a weak D call TRBD2 (5 bases). The CDR3 is made up of 13 amino acids. The V end was cut by 9 bases, the J end by 5 bases, with 16 bases between. The germline gives CDR1 SNHLY, CDR2 FYNNEI. CDR3 amino acids: CARTKAVRETQYF. For the CDR3, the DNA is TGTGCCAGAACTAAAGCGGTTAGGGAGACCCAGTACTTC. Full variable domain (missing parts from reference TRBV2 and TRBJ2-5): EPEVTQTPSHQVTQMGQEVILRCVPISNHLYFYWYRQILGQKVEFLVSFYNNEISEKSEIFDDQFSVERPDGSNFTLKIRSTKLEDSAMYFCARTKAVRETQYFGPGTRLLVL.

The rearrangement joins TRBV29-1 to TRBJ2-5, with TRBD2 matching 8 bases. With 6 bases clipped from V and 1 base from J, the junction kept 4 bases outside the gene matches. CDR1 and CDR2 (germline): SQVTM, ANQGSEA. The CDR3 covers 13 residues. In DNA, the CDR3 is TGCAGCGTCGATCTAGCGGGCCAAGAGACCCAGTACTTC. It codes for CSVDLAGQETQYF.

Points on this clone: Other DNA sequences of this sample code for an identical CDR3. The CDR3 sequence: CASSVGGYSNQPQHF. CDR3 sequence (DNA): TGTGCCAGCAGCGTAGGTGGCTATAGCAATCAGCCCCAGCATTTT. The rearrangement joins TRBV9 to TRBJ1-5, with D unresolved. The CDR3 totals 15 residues. Germline loops: CDR1 SGDLS, CDR2 YYNGEE. Trimming removed 0 bases from V and 0 bases from J, with 7 bases in between.

V is TRBV27 and J is TRBJ1-6, with D possibly TRBD1 on 5 matching bases. Germline V gene data show CDR1 as MNHEY and CDR2 as SMNVEV (reference sequence). Trimming took 3 bases from V and 12 from J, leaving 9 bases between them. The CDR3 length is 12 residues. CDR3 nucleotides: TGTGCCAGCAGTTTTGTCGGGGGACCCCTCCACTTT. This translates into CASSFVGGPLHF.

This clone occurred a few times. This chain links TRBV5-1 with TRBJ2-5, with D possibly being TRBD1 (6 bases). This CDR3 is 14 amino acids long. Trimming cost V 4 bases and J 2 bases, with 12 bases left between them. Germline CDR1 and CDR2: SGHRS and YFSETQ. Here the CDR3 DNA reads TGCGCCAGCAGCCCGTGGACAGCGCAAGAGACCCAGTACTTC. Translating gives CASSPWTAQETQYF.

This chain links TRBV29-1 with TRBJ2-7; 7 bases are shared with TRBD1. The CDR3 covers 12 residues. The ends lost 4 bases at V and 2 bases at J; junction bases unmatched: 2. CDR1 SQVTM and CDR2 ANQGSEA come from the germline V gene. CDR3 region: CSVGTGAYEQYF. The CDR3 coding sequence is TGCAGCGTTGGAACAGGGGCCTACGAGCAGTACTTC.

The chain carries TRBV9 and TRBJ1-2; 9 positions match TRBD1. V trimming: 3 bases; J trimming: 6 bases; junction bases outside the gene matches: 15. This CDR3 comprises 17 residues. The germline V gene has CDR1 SGDLS and CDR2 YYNGEE. The CDR3 DNA reads as TGTGCCAGCAGCGACCATTTGCCGGGACAGGGTCGAAATGGCTACACCTTC. This gives the protein CASSDHLPGQGRNGYTF.

This clone was seen a handful of times. The chain is built from TRBV9 and TRBJ1-1, with TRBD1 matching 8 bases. Germline CDR1 reads SGDLS; CDR2 reads YYNGEE. V lost 3 bases, J lost 4 bases, and 5 bases stayed unmatched. The CDR3 consists of 14 residues. The chain's CDR3 is CASSEGQGGTEAFF. The CDR3 DNA follows: TGTGCCAGCAGCGAAGGACAGGGTGGCACTGAAGCTTTCTTT.

The chain uses TRBV6-6 and TRBJ1-1; D ambiguous. There are 16 residues in the CDR3. V shed 5 bases and J shed 2 bases, with 18 bases lying between them. Germline V lookup: CDR1 MNHNY, CDR2 SVGAGI (reference sequence). CDR3 nucleotides: TGTGCCAGCAGTCTTCCGGGGTTTCGCGGTAACACTGAAGCTTTCTTT. This translates into CASSLPGFRGNTEAFF.

The chain uses TRBV5-1 and TRBJ2-3; 12 positions agree with TRBD2. Germline assignment: CDR1 SGHRS and CDR2 YFSETQ. Trimming removed 4 bases from V and 5 bases from J; junction bases left unmatched: 8. The CDR3 consists of 16 residues. The CDR3 spells CASSAQLAGGLDTQYF. The CDR3 nucleotides read TGCGCCAGCAGCGCTCAACTAGCGGGGGGACTAGATACGCAGTATTTT.

This clone was observed once. The rearrangement joins TRBV29-1 to TRBJ2-2; D is possibly TRBD1 (5 bases). Trimming cost V 6 bases and J 7 bases, with 12 bases left between them. Germline V gene data show CDR1 as SQVTM and CDR2 as ANQGSEA. This CDR3 is 12 amino acids long. The CDR3 nucleotides are TGCAGCGTGGATACAGGAGTCGGGGAGCTGTTTTTT. Encoded protein: CSVDTGVGELFF.

This clone showed up just a few times. J is TRBJ2-7 and V is TRBV7-9; D gene uncertain. From germline, CDR1 is SEHNR and CDR2 FQNEAQ (reference sequence). Trimming took off 1 base at V and 5 bases at J, with 3 bases between the two ends. The CDR3 covers 11 residues. The CDR3, as DNA: TGTGCCAGCAGCTTAGATGACGAGCAGTACTTC. Translating gives CASSLDDEQYF.

The chain combines TRBV4-1 with TRBJ1-2, with D perhaps TRBD1 (5 bases). CDR3 length equals 16 residues. The germline V gene has CDR1 MGHRA and CDR2 YSYEKL. V was clipped by 0 bases and J by 8 bases, with 19 bases between them. The CDR3 is CASSQENDRGVLGYTF. CDR3 DNA: TGCGCCAGCAGCCAAGAAAACGACAGAGGGGTTTTGGGCTACACCTTC.